The T cell receptor beta chain described here comes from a study of siplizumab effects on memory and regulatory T cells. Points from the study as a whole: Of the alloreactive clones, only a minor fraction mapped to unstimulated subsets. Naive T cells looked more diverse than memory cells, and they looked like major contributors to the alloresponse.

Between the trimmed V and J ends, which lost 2 bases and 4 bases, there was a span of 14 bases. Germline loops: CDR1 SGHTA, CDR2 FQGTGA. The CDR3 covers 15 residues. Around 9.1 x 10^4 TCR templates per sample were sequenced. Profiling relied on immunoSEQ multiplex PCR, and the TCRdb table lists in-frame clones only, not all of them. The table lists tens of thousands of clones, 95% to 97% of them singletons. As for this clone: Its antigen remains unidentified.

The sequenced sample consisted of naive CD4+ T cells sorted from blood. The source of this sequence is a human donor in good health. This chain links TRBV7-3 with TRBJ1-1; perhaps TRBD1 as D (5 bases). The chain's CDR3 is CASSLSSFRGTEAFF. The CDR3 nucleotides read TGTGCCAGCAGCTTATCTTCATTTAGGGGCACTGAAGCTTTCTTT. Based on the CDR3 plus reference TRBV7-3 and TRBJ1-1, the full variable domain is GAGVSQTPSNKVTEKGKYVELRCDPISGHTALYWYRQSLGQGPEFLIYFQGTGAADDSGLPNDRFFAVRPEGSVSTLKIQRTERGDSAVYLCASSLSSFRGTEAFFGQGTRLTVV.